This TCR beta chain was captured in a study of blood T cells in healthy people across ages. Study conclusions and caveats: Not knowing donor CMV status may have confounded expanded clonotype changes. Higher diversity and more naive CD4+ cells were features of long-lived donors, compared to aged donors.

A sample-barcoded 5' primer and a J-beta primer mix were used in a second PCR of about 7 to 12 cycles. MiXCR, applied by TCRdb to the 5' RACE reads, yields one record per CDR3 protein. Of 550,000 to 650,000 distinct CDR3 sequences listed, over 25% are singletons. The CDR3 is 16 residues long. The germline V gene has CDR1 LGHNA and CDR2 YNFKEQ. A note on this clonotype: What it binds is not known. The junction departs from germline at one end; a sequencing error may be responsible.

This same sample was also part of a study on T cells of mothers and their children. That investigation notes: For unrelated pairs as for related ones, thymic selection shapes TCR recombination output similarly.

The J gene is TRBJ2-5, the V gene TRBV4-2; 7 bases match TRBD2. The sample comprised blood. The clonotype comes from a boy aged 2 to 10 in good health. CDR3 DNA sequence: TGTGCCAGCAGCCTAAGGGGAGCGGGGTCCCAAGACACCCAGTACTTC. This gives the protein CASSLRGAGSQDTQYF.